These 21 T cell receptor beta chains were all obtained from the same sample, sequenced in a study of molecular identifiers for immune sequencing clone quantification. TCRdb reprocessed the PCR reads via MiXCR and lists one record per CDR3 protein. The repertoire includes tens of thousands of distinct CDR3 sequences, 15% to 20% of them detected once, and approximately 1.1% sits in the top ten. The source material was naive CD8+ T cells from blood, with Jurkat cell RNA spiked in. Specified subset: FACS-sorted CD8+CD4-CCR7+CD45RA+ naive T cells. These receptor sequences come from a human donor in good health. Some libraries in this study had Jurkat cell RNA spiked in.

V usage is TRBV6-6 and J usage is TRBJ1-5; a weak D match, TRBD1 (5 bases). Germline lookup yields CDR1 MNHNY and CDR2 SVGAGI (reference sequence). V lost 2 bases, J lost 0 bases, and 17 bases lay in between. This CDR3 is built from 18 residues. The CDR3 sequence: CASSYDSPGAYSNQPQHF. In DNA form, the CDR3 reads TGTGCCAGCAGTTACGACAGCCCCGGGGCCTATAGCAATCAGCCCCAGCATTTT.

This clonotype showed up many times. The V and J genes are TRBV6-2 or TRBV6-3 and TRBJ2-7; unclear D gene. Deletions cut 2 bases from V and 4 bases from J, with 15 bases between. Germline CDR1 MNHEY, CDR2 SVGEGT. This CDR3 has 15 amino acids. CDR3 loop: CASSYRGSRLYEQYF. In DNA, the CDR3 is TGTGCCAGCAGTTACCGAGGCTCCCGGCTATACGAGCAGTACTTC.

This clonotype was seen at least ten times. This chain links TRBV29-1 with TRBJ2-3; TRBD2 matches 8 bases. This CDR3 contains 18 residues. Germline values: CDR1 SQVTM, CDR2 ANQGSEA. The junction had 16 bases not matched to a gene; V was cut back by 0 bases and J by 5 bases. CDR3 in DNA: TGCAGCGTTGAAGATCGGGCCTCGGGGGGGTTCCTAGGAGATACGCAGTATTTT. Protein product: CSVEDRASGGFLGDTQYF.

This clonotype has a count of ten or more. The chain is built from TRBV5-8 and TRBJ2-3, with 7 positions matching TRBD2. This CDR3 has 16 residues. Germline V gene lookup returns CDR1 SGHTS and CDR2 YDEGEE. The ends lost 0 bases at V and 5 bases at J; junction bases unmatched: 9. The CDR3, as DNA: TGTGCCAGCAGCTTGGTCCTAGCGGTTGGCGGAGATACGCAGTATTTT. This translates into CASSLVLAVGGDTQYF.

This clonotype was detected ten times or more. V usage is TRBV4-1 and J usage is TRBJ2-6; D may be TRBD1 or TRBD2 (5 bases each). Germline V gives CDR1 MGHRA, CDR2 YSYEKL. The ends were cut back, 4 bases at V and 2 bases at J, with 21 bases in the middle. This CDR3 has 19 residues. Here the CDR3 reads CASSPSGTLRIAGANVLTF. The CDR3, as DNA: TGCGCCAGCAGCCCCTCCGGGACCCTCAGAATCGCTGGGGCCAACGTCCTGACTTTC.

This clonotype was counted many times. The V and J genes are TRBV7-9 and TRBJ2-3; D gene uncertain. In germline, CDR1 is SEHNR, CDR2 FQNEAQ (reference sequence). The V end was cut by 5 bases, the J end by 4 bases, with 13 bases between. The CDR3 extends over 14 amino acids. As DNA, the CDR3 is TGTGCCAGCAGCACAGAACTGGCCCCAGATACGCAGTATTTT. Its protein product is CASSTELAPDTQYF.

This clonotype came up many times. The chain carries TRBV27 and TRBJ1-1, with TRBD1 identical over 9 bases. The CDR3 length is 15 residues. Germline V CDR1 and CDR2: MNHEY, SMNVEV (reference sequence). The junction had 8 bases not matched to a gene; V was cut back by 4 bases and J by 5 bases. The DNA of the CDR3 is TGTGCCAGCAGTTCCCCGGACAGGGGATTTACTGAAGCTTTCTTT. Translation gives CASSSPDRGFTEAFF.

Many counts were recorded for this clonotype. CDR3 loop: CAWDTSGTEAFF. In DNA, the CDR3 is TGTGCCTGGGACACGTCGGGCACTGAAGCTTTCTTT. The chain combines TRBV30 with TRBJ1-1; unclear D gene. Trimming pared 5 bases from V and 4 bases from J, leaving 11 bases between. The CDR3 extends over 12 amino acids. Germline V gene lookup returns CDR1 GTSNPN and CDR2 SVGIG (reference sequence).

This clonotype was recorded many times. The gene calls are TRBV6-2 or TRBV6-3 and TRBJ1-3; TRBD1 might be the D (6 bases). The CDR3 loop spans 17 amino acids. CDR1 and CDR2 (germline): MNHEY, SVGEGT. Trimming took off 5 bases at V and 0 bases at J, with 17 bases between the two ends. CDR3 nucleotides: TGTGCCAGCAGTCACTGGACAGCGGCGTCCTCTGGAAACACCATATATTTT. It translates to CASSHWTAASSGNTIYF.

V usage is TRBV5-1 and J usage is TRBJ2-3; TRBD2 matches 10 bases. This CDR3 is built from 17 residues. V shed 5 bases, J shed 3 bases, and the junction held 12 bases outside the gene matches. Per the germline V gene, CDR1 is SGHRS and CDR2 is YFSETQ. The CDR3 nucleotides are TGCGCCAGCAGGTTTGGAACGGCTAGCGGGAGAACAGATACGCAGTATTTT. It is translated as CASRFGTASGRTDTQYF.

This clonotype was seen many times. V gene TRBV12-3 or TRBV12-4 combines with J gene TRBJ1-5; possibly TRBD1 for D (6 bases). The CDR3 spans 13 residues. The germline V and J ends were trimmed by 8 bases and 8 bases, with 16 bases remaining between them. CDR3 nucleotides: TGTGCCAGCTTGGGACACCCCTTAGAGCCCCAGCATTTT. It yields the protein CASLGHPLEPQHF.

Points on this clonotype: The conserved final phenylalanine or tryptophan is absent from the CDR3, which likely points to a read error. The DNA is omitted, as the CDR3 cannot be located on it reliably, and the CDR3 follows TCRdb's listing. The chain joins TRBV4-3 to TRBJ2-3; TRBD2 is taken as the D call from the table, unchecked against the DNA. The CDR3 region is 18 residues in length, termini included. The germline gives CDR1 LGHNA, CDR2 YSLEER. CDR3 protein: CASSQEGSGGGGTDTRYS.

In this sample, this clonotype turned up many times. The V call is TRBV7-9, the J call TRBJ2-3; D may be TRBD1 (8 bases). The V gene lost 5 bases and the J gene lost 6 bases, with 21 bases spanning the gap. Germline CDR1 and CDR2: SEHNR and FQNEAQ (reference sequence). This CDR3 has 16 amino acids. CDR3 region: CASSPPDRDGGDTQYF. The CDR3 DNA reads TGTGCCAGCAGCCCCCCGGACAGGGACGGGGGGGATACGCAGTATTTT.

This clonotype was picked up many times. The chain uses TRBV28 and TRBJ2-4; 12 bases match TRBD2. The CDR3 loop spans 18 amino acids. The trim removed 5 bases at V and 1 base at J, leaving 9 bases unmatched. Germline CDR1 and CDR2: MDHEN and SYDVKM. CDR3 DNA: TGTGCCAGCAGTCTCCCCCGAACTAGCGGGAGGGCCAAAAACATTCAGTACTTC. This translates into CASSLPRTSGRAKNIQYF.

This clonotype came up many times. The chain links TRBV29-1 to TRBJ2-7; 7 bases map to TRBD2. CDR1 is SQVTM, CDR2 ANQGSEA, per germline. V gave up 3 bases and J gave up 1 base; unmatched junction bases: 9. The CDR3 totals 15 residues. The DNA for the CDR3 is TGCAGCGTTGAGAGCGGGGCGGGAGTGTCCTACGAGCAGTACTTC. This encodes CSVESGAGVSYEQYF.

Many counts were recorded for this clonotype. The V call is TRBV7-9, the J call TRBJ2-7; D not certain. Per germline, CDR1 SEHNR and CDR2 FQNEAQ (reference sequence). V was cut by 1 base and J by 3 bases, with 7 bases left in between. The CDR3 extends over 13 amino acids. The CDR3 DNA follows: TGTGCCAGCAGCTTAGTTGCCAACTACGAGCAGTACTTC. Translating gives CASSLVANYEQYF. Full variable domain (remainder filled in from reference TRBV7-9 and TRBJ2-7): DTGVSQNPRHKITKRGQNVTFRCDPISEHNRLYWYRQTLGQGPEFLTYFQNEAQLEKSRLLSDRFSAERPKGSFSTLEIQRTEQGDSAMYLCASSLVANYEQYFGPGTRLTVT.

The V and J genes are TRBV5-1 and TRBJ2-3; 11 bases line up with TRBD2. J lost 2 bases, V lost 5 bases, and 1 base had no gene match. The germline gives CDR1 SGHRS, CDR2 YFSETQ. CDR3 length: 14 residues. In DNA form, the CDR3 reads TGCGCCAGCAGACTAGCGGGGGTCACAGATACGCAGTATTTT. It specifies CASRLAGVTDTQYF. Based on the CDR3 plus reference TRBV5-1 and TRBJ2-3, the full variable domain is KAGVTQTPRYLIKTRGQQVTLSCSPISGHRSVSWYQQTPGQGLQFLFEYFSETQRNKGNFPGRFSGRQFSNSRSEMNVSTLELGDSALYLCASRLAGVTDTQYFGPGTRLTVL.

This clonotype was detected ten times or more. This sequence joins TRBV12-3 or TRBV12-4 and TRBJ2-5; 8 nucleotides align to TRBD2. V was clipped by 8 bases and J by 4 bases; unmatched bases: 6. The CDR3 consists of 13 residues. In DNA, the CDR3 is TGTGCCAGCCTACTAGCGGCCGGAGAGACCCAGTACTTC. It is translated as CASLLAAGETQYF.

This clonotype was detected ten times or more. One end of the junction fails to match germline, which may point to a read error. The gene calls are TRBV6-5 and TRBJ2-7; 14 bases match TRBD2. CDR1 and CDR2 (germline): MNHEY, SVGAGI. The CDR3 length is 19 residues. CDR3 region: CASRYYWTSGGQPSYEQYF. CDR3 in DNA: TGTGCCAGCAGATACTATTGGACTAGCGGGGGGCAGCCATCCTACGAGCAGTACTTC.

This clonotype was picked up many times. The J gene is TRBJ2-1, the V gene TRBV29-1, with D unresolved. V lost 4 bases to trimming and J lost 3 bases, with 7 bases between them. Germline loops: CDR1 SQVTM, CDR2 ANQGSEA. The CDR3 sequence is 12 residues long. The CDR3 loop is CSVVYSYNEQFF. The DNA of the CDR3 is TGCAGCGTTGTGTACAGCTACAATGAGCAGTTCTTC.

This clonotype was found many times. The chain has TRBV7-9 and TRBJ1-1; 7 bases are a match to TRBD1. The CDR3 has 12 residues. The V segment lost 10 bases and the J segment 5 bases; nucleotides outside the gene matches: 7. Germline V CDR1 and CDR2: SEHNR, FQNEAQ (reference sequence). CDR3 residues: CATRGGTTEAFF. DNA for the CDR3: TGTGCCACCAGGGGGGGAACGACTGAAGCTTTCTTT.